These 29 T cell receptor beta chains were all obtained from the same sample, sequenced in a study of T cells after yellow fever vaccination. MiXCR was run by TCRdb on the 5' RACE reads, yielding one entry per CDR3 protein. The profile shows nearly 70,000 distinct CDR3 sequences, around 7% of them singletons. Sequenced material: CD8+ T cells sorted from PBMCs, taken about 41 days after the first yellow fever vaccination. These receptors all stem from a young man who received the YFV17D yellow fever vaccine.

This clonotype was detected many times. This chain joins TRBV7-9 and TRBJ1-2; perhaps TRBD1 as D (6 bases). Trimming cost V 1 base and J 3 bases, with 12 bases left between them. The germline V gene encodes CDR1 SEHNR and CDR2 FQNEAQ (reference sequence). The CDR3 is made up of 15 amino acids. The CDR3 DNA sequence: TGTGCCAGCAGCTTAGGGACAGTTCAACACTATGGCTACACCTTC. Its translation is CASSLGTVQHYGYTF. The variable domain in full, with the rest retrieved from reference TRBV7-9 and TRBJ1-2, is DTGVSQNPRHKITKRGQNVTFRCDPISEHNRLYWYRQTLGQGPEFLTYFQNEAQLEKSRLLSDRFSAERPKGSFSTLEIQRTEQGDSAMYLCASSLGTVQHYGYTFGSGTRLTVV.

The V and J genes are TRBV24-1 and TRBJ2-1; 9 nucleotides agree with TRBD1. The CDR3 sequence is 19 residues long. Germline CDR1 and CDR2: KGHDR and SFDVKD. V was clipped by 3 bases and J by 5 bases; unmatched bases: 16. The CDR3 reads CATSDAMTKQGANHNEQFF. The CDR3 DNA reads TGTGCCACCAGTGATGCGATGACTAAACAGGGGGCCAACCACAATGAGCAGTTCTTC.

The sample holds many counts of this clonotype. This chain links TRBV28 with TRBJ2-7; 7 positions match TRBD1. The CDR3 consists of 15 residues. Germline CDR1 and CDR2: MDHEN and SYDVKM. Losses at the gene ends were 1 base for V and 0 bases for J; bases not matched to a gene: 3. The CDR3 DNA is TGTGCCAGCAGTTTATATCCAGGGGGCTCCTACGAGCAGTACGTC. Translation: CASSLYPGGSYEQYV.

This clonotype was picked up many times. V and J are TRBV13 and TRBJ2-7, with unresolved D. Between the trimmed V and J ends, which lost 1 base and 2 bases, there was a span of 18 bases. Germline V gives CDR1 PRHDT, CDR2 FYEKMQ (reference sequence). The CDR3 is 17 residues long. DNA of the CDR3: TGTGCCAGCAGCTTAGATCGATCCAGGATTTTCCCCTACGAGCAGTACTTC. Its protein product is CASSLDRSRIFPYEQYF.

This clonotype was seen a handful of times. The chain combines TRBV4-1 with TRBJ2-3; 7 nucleotides agree with TRBD1. CDR1 is MGHRA, CDR2 YSYEKL, per germline. The CDR3 sequence is 15 residues long. The V and J ends lost 4 bases and 2 bases, in that order; junction bases with no gene match: 6. The DNA for the CDR3 is TGCGCCAGCAGCCGGGGACAGACAAACACAGATACGCAGTATTTT. This codes for CASSRGQTNTDTQYF.

The rearrangement uses TRBV6-5 and TRBJ1-2; a possible D gene is TRBD1 (5 bases). Germline values: CDR1 MNHEY, CDR2 SVGAGI. Trimming removed 0 bases from V and 8 bases from J, with 10 bases in between. The CDR3 contains 13 residues. The CDR3 nucleotides read TGTGCCAGCAGTTACTCGGCCGGGGGAGGCTACACCTTC. As protein: CASSYSAGGGYTF.

This clonotype has a count of ten or more. The V call is TRBV29-1, the J call TRBJ2-1, with unresolved D. Germline V gene sequence: CDR1 SQVTM, CDR2 ANQGSEA. V was cut by 5 bases and J by 10 bases, with 12 bases left in between. This CDR3 is 11 amino acids long. This chain's CDR3 is CSVSSLHEQFF. CDR3 DNA sequence: TGCAGCGTTTCCTCCTTGCACGAGCAGTTCTTC.

The chain carries TRBV12-3 or TRBV12-4 and TRBJ2-3; D could derive from TRBD1 or TRBD2 (5 bases each). V gave up 8 bases and J gave up 4 bases, with 19 bases separating them. The CDR3 has 15 residues. The CDR3 region is CASFDRQRTSDTQYF. As DNA, the CDR3 is TGTGCCAGCTTTGATAGACAGCGGACGTCAGATACGCAGTATTTT.

This clonotype was found many times. The rearrangement joins TRBV27 to TRBJ1-2; D perhaps matches TRBD1 (6 bases). CDR3 length equals 14 residues. Germline CDR1 reads MNHEY; CDR2 reads SMNVEV (reference sequence). Trimming pared 4 bases from V and 6 bases from J, leaving 15 bases between. CDR3 loop: CASSSTSGADGYTF. The CDR3 DNA reads TGTGCCAGCAGTTCCACCTCGGGGGCTGATGGCTACACCTTC.

Only a few counts were recorded for this clonotype. The CDR3 here is CASSLGGQRASTDTQYF. The CDR3 nucleotides are TGTGCCAGCAGTTTAGGGGGTCAGAGGGCTAGCACAGATACGCAGTATTTT. This chain joins TRBV27 and TRBJ2-3; D possibly matches TRBD1 or TRBD2 (5 bases each). The length of the CDR3 is 17 residues. Germline CDR1 MNHEY, CDR2 SMNVEV (reference sequence). The V and J ends lost 2 bases and 0 bases respectively, with 15 bases between them.

This clonotype was counted many times. The V call is TRBV16, the J call TRBJ2-7, with 10 bases matching TRBD1. The CDR3 consists of 15 residues. Germline V gives CDR1 KGHSY, CDR2 FQNENV. The V and J ends lost 2 bases and 2 bases, in that order; junction bases with no gene match: 3. The CDR3 spells CASSQGTGVTYEQYF. The CDR3, as DNA: TGTGCCAGCAGCCAAGGGACAGGGGTCACCTACGAGCAGTACTTC.

This clonotype was recorded a few times. The V gene is TRBV5-3, the J gene TRBJ2-1; D is ambiguous. TRBV5-3 counts as an open reading frame of uncertain function. The CDR3 runs 14 residues. V gave up 9 bases and J gave up 5 bases, with 18 bases separating them. CDR3 amino acids: CAMGPELRHNEQFF. The CDR3 bases are TGTGCCATGGGCCCCGAGCTACGGCACAATGAGCAGTTCTTC.

This clonotype was picked up many times. The V gene is TRBV15, the J gene TRBJ1-5, with TRBD1 matching over 9 bases. The germline gives CDR1 LNHNV, CDR2 YYDKDF (reference sequence). The CDR3 is made up of 13 amino acids. The V and J ends lost 4 bases and 10 bases, in that order; junction bases with no gene match: 5. The CDR3 here is CATSTATGGPQHF. The CDR3 DNA reads as TGTGCCACCAGCACAGCAACAGGGGGCCCCCAGCATTTT.

This clonotype has ten or more counts. The rearrangement joins TRBV4-1 to TRBJ2-3; tentatively, D is TRBD1 or TRBD2 (5 bases each). This CDR3 contains 16 residues. The ends were cut back, 3 bases at V and 5 bases at J, with 18 bases in the middle. Germline lookup yields CDR1 MGHRA and CDR2 YSYEKL. The CDR3: CASSHRYGASGDTQYF. The CDR3 coding sequence is TGCGCCAGCAGCCATAGGTACGGGGCCTCAGGAGATACGCAGTATTTT.

Many counts were recorded for this clonotype. V is TRBV4-3 and J is TRBJ1-5, with TRBD1 matching over 7 bases. This CDR3 has 16 residues. Germline values: CDR1 LGHNA, CDR2 YSLEER. J gave up 4 bases and V 0 bases, and 6 bases lay outside the gene matches. As DNA, the CDR3 is TGCGCCAGCAGCCAAGATCGGACAGGATTAAATCAGCCCCAGCATTTT. This sequence encodes CASSQDRTGLNQPQHF.

This chain uses TRBV15 with TRBJ2-3; 7 positions agree with TRBD2. The germline V gene has CDR1 LNHNV and CDR2 YYDKDF (reference sequence). The CDR3 contains 17 residues. Losses at the gene ends were 1 base for V and 2 bases for J; bases not matched to a gene: 9. CDR3 bases: TGTGCCACCAGCAGAGGGGCCGGGGGACTACACACAGATACGCAGTATTTT. Translated: CATSRGAGGLHTDTQYF.

This clonotype was recorded at least ten times. The chain is built from TRBV9 and TRBJ2-3; possible D gene TRBD2, 6 bases. CDR1 is SGDLS, CDR2 YYNGEE, per germline. There are 15 residues in the CDR3. V lost 0 bases and J 4 bases, leaving 12 bases between the germline ends. CDR3 sequence reads: CASSVGASESDTQYF. For the CDR3, the DNA is TGTGCCAGCAGCGTAGGGGCTAGCGAGTCAGATACGCAGTATTTT.

There are a few counts of this clonotype. The chain uses TRBV5-6 and TRBJ2-2; TRBD2 aligns across 7 bases. Germline-derived CDR1 and CDR2 are SGHDT and YYEEEE. The CDR3 covers 16 residues. V lost 0 bases to trimming and J lost 6 bases; unmatched junction nucleotides: 8. CDR3 protein: CASSLAGRLAAGELFF. DNA for the CDR3: TGTGCCAGCAGCTTGGCCGGGCGACTAGCAGCCGGGGAGCTGTTTTTT.

This clonotype was seen ten or more times. This chain uses TRBV13 with TRBJ2-7; 7 bases are a match to TRBD1. Germline CDR1 and CDR2: PRHDT and FYEKMQ (reference sequence). This CDR3 has 12 residues. Trimming cost V 2 bases and J 6 bases; bases outside gene matches: 1. The CDR3 sequence: CASSLPGGEQYV. The CDR3 nucleotides read TGTGCCAGCAGCTTACCAGGGGGCGAGCAGTACGTC.

The chain links TRBV5-4 to TRBJ2-1; tentative D call: TRBD2 (6 bases). Germline CDR1 and CDR2: SGHNT and YYREEE (reference sequence). The CDR3 is 13 residues long. Trimming took off 5 bases at V and 4 bases at J, with 10 bases between the two ends. CDR3 in DNA: TGTGCCAGCAGTCCCGCGGGGTACAATGAGCAGTTCTTC. Translation: CASSPAGYNEQFF.

There are many counts of this clonotype. The genes are TRBV3-1 and TRBJ2-4, with 8 bases lining up with TRBD1. This CDR3 is built from 15 residues. V shed 0 bases, J shed 7 bases, and the junction held 5 bases outside the gene matches. Germline CDR1 LGHDT, CDR2 YNNKEL (reference sequence). CDR3 amino acids: CASSQDGTGVNIQYF. DNA for the CDR3: TGTGCCAGCAGCCAAGACGGGACAGGAGTTAACATTCAGTACTTC.

The sample holds a few counts of this clonotype. V usage is TRBV7-6 and J usage is TRBJ2-7, with 7 nucleotides matching TRBD1. The CDR3 spans 14 residues. V shed 5 bases and J 3 bases; nucleotides not matched to a gene: 7. The V gene's germline CDR1 is SGHVS and CDR2 FNYEAQ. CDR3 region: CASSLDRANYEQYF. In DNA, the CDR3 is TGTGCCAGCAGCCTCGACAGGGCTAACTACGAGCAGTACTTC.

Ten or more counts support this clonotype. The genes are TRBV7-2 and TRBJ2-1; D might be TRBD2 (6 bases). The CDR3 sequence is 16 residues long. CDR1 and CDR2 (germline): SGHTA, FQGNSA. Trimming pared 1 base from V and 7 bases from J, leaving 17 bases between. CDR3 sequence reads: CASSLERWDSVNEQFF. The CDR3 DNA reads as TGTGCCAGCAGCTTAGAAAGGTGGGACTCCGTAAATGAGCAGTTCTTC.

This clonotype was detected ten times or more. The chain joins TRBV12-3 or TRBV12-4 to TRBJ2-5, with D possibly matching TRBD2 (6 bases). This CDR3 contains 13 residues. With 5 bases removed from V and 5 bases from J, the gap between germline ends came to 12 bases. CDR3 in DNA: TGTGCCAGCAGTCCACAGGAGGGGGAGACCCAGTACTTC. Protein: CASSPQEGETQYF.

This clonotype was counted between two and nine times. The rearrangement uses TRBV6-5 and TRBJ2-7; tentatively, D is TRBD1 (6 bases). V gave up 2 bases and J gave up 3 bases, with 11 bases separating them. This CDR3 comprises 14 residues. In germline, CDR1 is MNHEY, CDR2 SVGAGI. This chain's CDR3 is CASSYKGHSYEQYF. The CDR3 DNA follows: TGTGCCAGCAGTTACAAGGGACACAGCTACGAGCAGTACTTC.

Ten or more counts support this clonotype. This chain connects TRBV12-1 to TRBJ1-1. TRBV12-1 is designated a pseudogene. The CDR3 contains 11 residues. The chain's CDR3 is CASSFATEAFF. Here the CDR3 DNA reads TGTGCCAGCAGCTTTGCCACTGAAGCTTTCTTT.

This sequence joins TRBV4-1 and TRBJ1-1; no definite D call. This CDR3 has 16 amino acids. The V end was cut by 4 bases, the J end by 4 bases, with 19 bases between. The V gene's germline CDR1 is MGHRA and CDR2 YSYEKL. The CDR3 DNA is TGCGCCAGCAGCCCTCTCGTTGGGCAGGCGCCCACTGAAGCTTTCTTT. This translates into CASSPLVGQAPTEAFF.

This clonotype was picked up many times. V is TRBV20-1 and J is TRBJ2-1; tentatively, D is TRBD2 (7 bases). This CDR3 is 15 amino acids long. Per the germline V gene, CDR1 is DFQATT and CDR2 is SNEGSKA (reference sequence). Trimming removed 7 bases from V and 0 bases from J, with 16 bases in between. CDR3 nucleotide sequence: TGCAGTGTCCTTCTGGCGGGGGCCTCCTACAATGAGCAGTTCTTC. Amino acids: CSVLLAGASYNEQFF.

This clonotype was found a few times. The chain couples TRBV4-1 to TRBJ1-5, with a weak D call TRBD1 (5 bases). Trimming removed 6 bases at V and 0 bases at J, with 12 bases between. The germline gives CDR1 MGHRA, CDR2 YSYEKL. The CDR3 is made up of 15 amino acids. The CDR3: CASSSRAVSNQPQHF. The CDR3 DNA follows: TGCGCCAGCAGTTCCAGGGCGGTTAGCAATCAGCCCCAGCATTTT.